These T cell receptor beta chains were read from a single sample in a study of blood T cell repertoires in COVID-19. Using immunoSEQ multiplex PCR, the repertoire was profiled, and TCRdb retains in-frame clones only, with some absent. This sample has roughly 100,000 clones, with roughly 82% found just once. What was sequenced was peripheral blood. All receptors come from a human donor in a cohort sampled during active COVID-19. Both conserved end residues are part of each CDR3. The D gene is left open where the match is weak. Only some rows state a clone size, as once, few, many or a class for expanded clones.

J gene	clone size	D gene	V gene	CDR3 protein	CDR3 DNA
TRBJ2-5	NA	TRBD2	TRBV7-9	CASSFRTGGQETQYF	TGTGCCAGCAGCTTCAGGACGGGGGGGCAAGAGACCCAGTACTTC
TRBJ2-1	many	NA	TRBV3-1/TRBV3-2	CASSQESGAYNEQFF	TGTGCCAGCAGCCAAGAGTCGGGGGCCTACAATGAGCAGTTCTTC
TRBJ2-3	NA	NA	TRBV4-1	CASSQWGGRTDTQYF	TGCGCCAGCAGTCAGTGGGGGGGCCGGACAGATACGCAGTATTTT
TRBJ1-1	NA	NA	TRBV19	CASSSVGDTEAFF	TGTGCCAGTAGTAGTGTCGGGGACACTGAAGCTTTCTTT
TRBJ1-1	NA	TRBD1	TRBV7-2	CASQDRRDAFF	TGTGCCAGCCAGGACAGGCGTGATGCTTTCTTT
TRBJ2-6	NA	NA	TRBV5-1	CASSLVAELTF	TGCGCCAGCAGCTTGGTGGCGGAGCTGACTTTC
TRBJ2-5	NA	TRBD1	TRBV15	CATSKTGTAETQYF	TGTGCCACCAGCAAAACCGGGACAGCAGAGACCCAGTACTTC
TRBJ1-1	NA	NA	TRBV7-9	CASSARDTEAFF	TGTGCCAGCAGCGCCCGGGACACTGAAGCTTTCTTT
TRBJ2-1	NA	NA	TRBV5-8	CASSLDLLTAPLYNEQFF	TGTGCCAGCAGCTTGGACCTATTGACAGCCCCTCTCTACAATGAGCAGTTCTTC
TRBJ2-2	NA	TRBD2	TRBV5-1	CASRAGETITGELFF	TGCGCCAGCCGGGCGGGGGAGACAATCACCGGGGAGCTGTTTTTT
TRBJ1-5	few	TRBD1	TRBV7-2	CASSSPDRGNQPQHF	TGTGCCAGCAGCTCCCCGGACAGGGGTAATCAGCCCCAGCATTTT
TRBJ2-1	NA	TRBD1	TRBV5-1	CASGTGNYNEQFF	TGCGCCAGCGGGACAGGGAACTACAATGAGCAGTTCTTC
TRBJ1-2	NA	NA	TRBV12-3/TRBV12-4	CASRSYFNYGYTF	TGTGCCAGCAGGAGTTATTTCAACTATGGCTACACCTTC
TRBJ2-1	NA	TRBD2	TRBV4-2	CASSQDNGGGKQFF	TGTGCCAGCAGCCAAGATAACGGGGGGGGAAAGCAGTTCTTC
TRBJ1-1	NA	NA	TRBV7-9	CASRPPPRVGTEAFF	TGTGCCAGCAGACCTCCTCCCAGGGTTGGCACTGAAGCTTTCTTT
TRBJ1-4	NA	NA	TRBV7-9	CASSLRQSGNEKLFF	TGTGCCAGCAGCTTAAGGCAGAGCGGCAATGAAAAACTGTTTTTT
TRBJ2-7	NA	TRBD2	TRBV5-1	CASNPGLAGTSYEQYF	TGCGCCAGCAACCCCGGACTAGCGGGGACATCCTACGAGCAGTACTTC
TRBJ1-3	NA	NA	TRBV7-9	CASSYVSSGNTIYF	TGTGCCAGCAGCTACGTGAGCTCTGGAAACACCATATATTTT
TRBJ2-2	NA	NA	TRBV9	CASSVSLPGPSVGGELFF	TGTGCCAGCAGCGTAAGTCTACCTGGGCCTTCGGTTGGCGGGGAGCTGTTTTTT
TRBJ1-1	NA	NA	TRBV7-3	CASSPGHGSTEAFF	TGTGCCAGCAGCCCGGGACATGGGAGCACTGAAGCTTTCTTT
TRBJ1-1	NA	NA	TRBV11-1	CASSSLRGADTEAFF	TGTGCCAGCAGCTCACTCAGGGGTGCGGACACTGAAGCTTTCTTT
TRBJ2-1	NA	NA	TRBV4-3	CASSQETSYNEQFF	TGCGCCAGCAGCCAAGAAACAAGCTACAATGAGCAGTTCTTC
TRBJ2-3	NA	TRBD1	TRBV19	CASRPGTGNVRDTQYF	TGTGCCAGTCGCCCAGGGACAGGGAATGTTAGGGATACGCAGTATTTT
TRBJ2-4	once	NA	TRBV19	CASTIAGGEIQYF	TGTGCCAGTACCATAGCTGGAGGGGAGATTCAGTACTTC
TRBJ1-5	NA	NA	TRBV6-2/TRBV6-3	CASSYAISGQDNQPQHF	TGTGCCAGCAGTTACGCGATCTCAGGGCAGGATAATCAGCCCCAGCATTTT
TRBJ2-1	NA	NA	TRBV7-2	CASSLMAGAGYNEQFF	TGTGCCAGCAGCTTAATGGCGGGGGCGGGCTACAATGAGCAGTTCTTC
TRBJ2-1	NA	TRBD1	TRBV5-1	CASSLAGTGGPNEQFF	TGCGCCAGCAGCTTGGCCGGGACAGGGGGTCCCAATGAGCAGTTCTTC
TRBJ2-2	NA	NA	TRBV5-1	CASSLELSTGELFF	TGCGCCAGCAGCTTGGAACTAAGCACCGGGGAGCTGTTTTTT
TRBJ1-4	NA	TRBD1	TRBV7-9	CASSPLTGVLEKLFF	TGTGCCAGCAGCCCCCTGACAGGGGTCTTGGAAAAACTGTTTTTT
TRBJ2-3	NA	NA	TRBV24-1	CATSPPGTSDTQYF	TGTGCCACCAGTCCGCCGGGGACATCGGATACGCAGTATTTT